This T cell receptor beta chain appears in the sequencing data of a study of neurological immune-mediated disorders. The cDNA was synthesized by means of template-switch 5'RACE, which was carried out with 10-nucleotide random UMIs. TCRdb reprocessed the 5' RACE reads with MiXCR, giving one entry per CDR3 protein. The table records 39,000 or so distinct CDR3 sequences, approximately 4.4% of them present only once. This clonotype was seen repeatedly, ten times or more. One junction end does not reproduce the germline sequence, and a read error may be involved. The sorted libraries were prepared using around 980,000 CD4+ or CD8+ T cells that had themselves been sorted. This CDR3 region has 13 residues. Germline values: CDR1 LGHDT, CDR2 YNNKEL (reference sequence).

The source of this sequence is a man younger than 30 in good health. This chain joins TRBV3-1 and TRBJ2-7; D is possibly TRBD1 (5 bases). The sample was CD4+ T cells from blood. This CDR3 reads CASSQGWGVKPNF. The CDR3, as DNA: TGTGCCAGCAGCCAAGGGTGGGGCGTCAAACCTAACTTC.